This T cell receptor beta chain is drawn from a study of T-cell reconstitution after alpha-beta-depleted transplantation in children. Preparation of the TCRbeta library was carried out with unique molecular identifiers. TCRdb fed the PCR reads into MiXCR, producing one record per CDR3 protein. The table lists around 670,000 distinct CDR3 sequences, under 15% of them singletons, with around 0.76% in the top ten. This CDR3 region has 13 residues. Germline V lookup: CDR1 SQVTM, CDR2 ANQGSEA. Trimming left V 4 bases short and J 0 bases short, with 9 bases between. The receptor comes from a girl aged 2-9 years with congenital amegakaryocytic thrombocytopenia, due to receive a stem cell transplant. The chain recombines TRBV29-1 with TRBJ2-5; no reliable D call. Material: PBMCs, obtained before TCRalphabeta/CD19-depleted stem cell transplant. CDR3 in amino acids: CSVATPNQETQYF. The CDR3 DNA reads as TGCAGCGTTGCGACACCTAACCAAGAGACCCAGTACTTC.